The following is a T cell receptor beta chain sequence with its context. The antigen is undetermined. RNA transcripts yielded amplified TCR beta CDR3 regions. With the HTBI primer set, the TCR CDR3 went through a first round of RT-PCR. TCRdb re-called the multiplex PCR reads through MiXCR, storing one row per CDR3 protein. The table lists 450,000 to 700,000 distinct CDR3 sequences, 35% to 55% of them singletons. Exclusion of patients followed from uncontrolled infection, other autoimmune disease, pregnancy or lactation. The data were obtained in a study of T cells in Graves' hyperthyroidism and ophthalmopathy. General study results and limits: Expanded thyroid clonotypes (above 0.001) were mostly also found in blood. Ophthalmopathy was identified by the model a median about 6.4 months ahead of onset.

Sequencing input: peripheral blood or thyroid tissue (not recorded which). This TCR derives from an adult woman with Graves' disease, either hyperthyroidism or ophthalmopathy (not recorded which).

This chain's CDR3 is CASSFTGGQPQHF. As DNA, the CDR3 is TGTGCCAGCAGCTTTACCGGCGGCCAGCCCCAGCATTTT. J is TRBJ1-5 and V is TRBV7-2, with D unclear. The V end was cut by 3 bases, the J end by 7 bases, with 10 bases between. The germline gives CDR1 SGHTA, CDR2 FQGNSA. This CDR3 region has 13 residues.